This T cell receptor beta chain was found in a study of blood T cells in healthy people across ages. Germline assignment: CDR1 MDHEN and CDR2 SYDVKM. The germline V and J ends were trimmed by 3 bases and 5 bases, with 17 bases remaining between them. This CDR3 has 16 amino acids. Sample-barcoded 5' priming and a J-beta primer mix drove a second PCR of roughly 7 to 11 cycles. TCRdb itself ran the 5' RACE reads through MiXCR, one entry per CDR3 protein. The sample carries around 990,000 distinct CDR3 sequences, roughly two fifths recorded once. This chain connects TRBV28 to TRBJ2-1, with D perhaps matching TRBD2 (6 bases). This sequence was found in a man aged 18 to 30 in good health. The sequenced material came from blood. CDR3 nucleotide sequence: TGTGCCAGCAGTTTTAGGGGTAGCGGTCTCCACAATGAGCAGTTCTTC. Residues: CASSFRGSGLHNEQFF.